These 19 T cell receptor beta chains were all obtained from the same sample, sequenced in a study of control samples from healthy donors and cancer patients. Sequencing was performed with immunoSEQ multiplex PCR; in TCRdb, only in-frame clones are kept and a portion is missing. The profile shows about 70,000 clones, approximately 84% of them singletons. Sequenced material: blood. The receptors come from a man in his forties or fifties in good health.

The J gene is TRBJ1-5, the V gene TRBV7-9; a weak D match, TRBD1 (6 bases). CDR3 size: 14 residues. V was cut by 5 bases and J by 0 bases, with 8 bases left in between. From germline, CDR1 is SEHNR and CDR2 FQNEAQ (reference sequence). This chain's CDR3 is CASSQGYSNQPQHF. In nucleotides, the CDR3 is TGTGCCAGCAGCCAGGGGTATAGCAATCAGCCCCAGCATTTT.

This clone was counted ten times or more. The rearrangement uses TRBV4-2 and TRBJ1-1; D may be TRBD1 (5 bases). CDR1 and CDR2 from the germline V gene are LGHNA and YNFKEQ. The CDR3 spans 13 residues. Trimming stripped 2 bases from V and 3 bases from J, with 7 bases between. The CDR3 here is CASSQQGYTEAFF. The CDR3 coding sequence is TGTGCCAGCAGCCAACAGGGCTACACTGAAGCTTTCTTT.

V usage is TRBV28 and J usage is TRBJ2-2; 9 nucleotides line up with TRBD2. V was pared by 2 bases and J by 3 bases, with 1 base of the junction left unmatched. Germline V CDR1 and CDR2: MDHEN, SYDVKM. The CDR3 is 15 residues long. Here the CDR3 reads CASSLAGGHTGELFF. The CDR3 nucleotides are TGTGCCAGCAGTTTAGCGGGGGGGCACACCGGGGAGCTGTTTTTT. Filled out from reference TRBV28 and TRBJ2-2, the complete variable domain reads DVKVTQSSRYLVKRTGEKVFLECVQDMDHENMFWYRQDPGLGLRLIYFSYDVKMKEKGDIPEGYSVSREKKERFSLILESASTNQTSMYLCASSLAGGHTGELFFGEGSRLTVL.

This chain links TRBV6-5 with TRBJ2-3, with 9 bases that match TRBD1. Germline CDR1 and CDR2: MNHEY and SVGAGI. Trimming took 2 bases from V and 9 from J; bases not matched to a gene: 9. This CDR3 contains 15 residues. The CDR3 sequence is CASSYEGQGGATQYF. As DNA, the CDR3 is TGTGCCAGCAGTTACGAGGGACAGGGAGGCGCCACGCAGTATTTT.

Only a few counts were recorded for this clone. The chain recombines TRBV11-1 with TRBJ1-5; no definite D call. Germline V gives CDR1 SGHAT, CDR2 FQDESV (reference sequence). The CDR3 contains 14 residues. V lost 2 bases, J lost 6 bases, and 11 bases lay in between. CDR3 residues: CASSLSGSGQPQHF. The CDR3 region has the DNA TGTGCCAGCAGCTTATCTGGGTCGGGTCAGCCCCAGCATTTT.

The rearrangement links TRBV12-5 to TRBJ1-6; 8 nucleotides match TRBD1. The CDR3 contains 22 residues. Trimming removed 0 bases from V and 7 bases from J; junction bases left unmatched: 23. Per germline, CDR1 LGHNT and CDR2 FRNRAP. The CDR3 sequence is CASGLVKSLIAGGQGGNSPLHF. In DNA form, the CDR3 reads TGTGCTAGTGGTTTGGTAAAAAGTTTAATAGCGGGAGGACAGGGAGGGAATTCACCCCTCCACTTT.

The chain recombines TRBV9 with TRBJ1-2; 9 positions agree with TRBD1. Losses at the gene ends were 7 bases for V and 4 bases for J; bases not matched to a gene: 5. This CDR3 region has 13 residues. Germline V gene sequence: CDR1 SGDLS, CDR2 YYNGEE. The DNA for the CDR3 is TGTGCCAGCTACAGGGGGCCTAGCTATGGCTACACCTTC. Protein sequence: CASYRGPSYGYTF.

The chain couples TRBV18 to TRBJ1-3; D is uncertain. V dropped 2 bases and J dropped 0 bases, with 11 bases sitting between them. Germline V lookup: CDR1 KGHSH, CDR2 LQKENI. The CDR3 consists of 16 residues. This CDR3 reads CASSPEENLSGNTIYF. The CDR3 coding sequence is TGTGCCAGCTCACCAGAGGAAAATCTCTCTGGAAACACCATATATTTT.

The rearrangement links TRBV4-3 to TRBJ2-1; a possible D gene is TRBD2 (5 bases). The CDR3 spans 13 residues. The germline V gene has CDR1 LGHNA and CDR2 YSLEER. The V end lost 3 bases, the J end lost 9 bases, and 12 bases lay between the germline ends. Here the CDR3 DNA reads TGCGCCAGCAGCCAGATAAGCGGTGGTGAGCAGTTCTTC. It is translated as CASSQISGGEQFF.

The chain carries TRBV7-6 and TRBJ2-5; 8 nucleotides match TRBD2. V dropped 0 bases and J dropped 8; count of bases not matched to a gene: 11. Germline V lookup: CDR1 SGHVS, CDR2 FNYEAQ. This CDR3 has 16 amino acids. CDR3 DNA sequence: TGTGCCAGCAGCTTAGCGCGGGCGGGGGGCCCTCGTACCCAGTACTTC. Amino acids: CASSLARAGGPRTQYF.

The rearrangement uses TRBV6-5 and TRBJ1-6, with D possibly being TRBD1 (5 bases). The CDR3 is 15 residues long. Trimming took off 2 bases at V and 14 bases at J, with 19 bases between the two ends. CDR1 is MNHEY and CDR2 is SVGAGI in the germline V gene. The CDR3 DNA reads TGTGCCAGCAGTTACGCCGACGAGGGGCCCTTGGCCCTCCACTTT. It codes for CASSYADEGPLALHF.

The chain couples TRBV25-1 to TRBJ1-2; D remains unclear. V dropped 3 bases and J dropped 4 bases, with 6 bases sitting between them. The CDR3 is made up of 12 amino acids. Per germline, CDR1 MGHDK and CDR2 SYGVNS. DNA for the CDR3: TGTGCCAGCAGTGATAATAGCTATGGCTACACCTTC. This codes for CASSDNSYGYTF.

V gene TRBV5-6 combines with J gene TRBJ1-1; no clear D. Germline CDR1 is SGHDT and CDR2 is YYEEEE. Trimming removed 0 bases from V and 5 bases from J, with 8 bases in between. The CDR3 runs to 13 residues. The CDR3 coding sequence is TGTGCCAGCAGCTTGGTGGTCCAGACTGAAGCTTTCTTT. Amino acids: CASSLVVQTEAFF.

The V call is TRBV18, the J call TRBJ2-2; 10 bases are a match to TRBD1. The length of the CDR3 is 16 residues. J was trimmed by 4 bases and V by 3 bases; bases with no gene match: 5. The germline V gene encodes CDR1 KGHSH and CDR2 LQKENI. Here the CDR3 DNA reads TGTGCCAGCTCACCCACCGGGACAGGGGCCACCGGGGAGCTGTTTTTT. Encoded protein: CASSPTGTGATGELFF.

The chain couples TRBV11-2 to TRBJ2-3; tentatively, D is TRBD2 (7 bases). CDR3 length equals 16 residues. CDR1 is SGHAT, CDR2 FQNNGV, per germline. V lost 6 bases and J lost 4, with 20 bases in between. The CDR3 protein is CASRPLRGGASDTQYF. CDR3 coding DNA: TGTGCCAGCAGACCCTTACGTGGGGGGGCCTCAGATACGCAGTATTTT.

There are a few counts of this clone. The rearrangement links TRBV9 to TRBJ1-1, with TRBD1 as a possible D gene (5 bases). The germline V gene has CDR1 SGDLS and CDR2 YYNGEE. The germline V and J ends were trimmed by 0 bases and 3 bases, with 18 bases remaining between them. The CDR3 runs to 17 residues. The CDR3 nucleotides read TGTGCCAGCAGCGTAGGAATTACGGGGACCAGGGACACTGAAGCTTTCTTT. This encodes CASSVGITGTRDTEAFF.

This chain connects TRBV30 to TRBJ2-5; 7 bases map to TRBD1. This CDR3 has 15 amino acids. Germline values: CDR1 GTSNPN, CDR2 SVGIG (reference sequence). V was pared by 1 base and J by 4 bases, with 9 bases of the junction left unmatched. The CDR3 sequence is CAWSARQGRGETQYF. The CDR3 region has the DNA TGTGCCTGGAGTGCCCGACAGGGAAGGGGAGAGACCCAGTACTTC.

The chain uses TRBV30 and TRBJ1-2; 7 nucleotides match TRBD1. V was pared by 0 bases and J by 4 bases, with 11 bases of the junction left unmatched. The CDR3 is made up of 16 amino acids. The germline CDR1 and CDR2 sequences are GTSNPN and SVGIG (reference sequence). The CDR3 nucleotides are TGTGCCTGGAGTGTACTCCGTGGAGGGGGCTCCTATGGCTACACCTTC. This codes for CAWSVLRGGGSYGYTF. Filled out from reference TRBV30 and TRBJ1-2, the complete variable domain reads SQTIHQWPATLVQPVGSPLSLECTVEGTSNPNLYWYRQAAGRGLQLLFYSVGIGQISSEVPQNLSASRPQDRQFILSSKKLLLSDSGFYLCAWSVLRGGGSYGYTFGSGTRLTVV.

CDR3 region: CASTGGVNEKLFF. CDR3 DNA sequence: TGCGCCAGCACGGGGGGAGTTAATGAAAAACTGTTTTTT. The V call is TRBV10-2, the J call TRBJ1-4; weak D call: TRBD1 (5 bases). This CDR3 is built from 13 residues. Germline CDR1 is WSHSY and CDR2 is SAAADI. V lost 7 bases, J lost 4 bases, and 10 bases lay in between.